The 6 T cell receptor beta chains given below trace back to one sample, sequenced in a study of lymphopenia after photon versus proton radiotherapy. Profiled with immunoSEQ multiplex PCR; TCRdb holds only in-frame clones, not every one. The data contain under 35,000 clones, roughly 87% of them singletons. The specimen comprised peripheral blood, sampled from a patient treated with proton-based radiotherapy. Every receptor here comes from a woman in her 70s with pancreatic cancer. Some clones in this sample may be carry-over from other donors' samples.

This chain uses TRBV2 with TRBJ2-6; a weak D match, TRBD1 (5 bases). CDR1 SNHLY and CDR2 FYNNEI come from the germline V gene. This CDR3 comprises 16 residues. The V gene lost 6 bases and the J gene lost 1 base, with 13 bases spanning the gap. The CDR3 loop is CASRQIQGSGANVLTF. In DNA form, the CDR3 reads TGTGCCAGCAGACAGATTCAGGGTTCTGGGGCCAACGTCCTGACTTTC. Drawing the rest from reference TRBV2 and TRBJ2-6, the complete variable domain is EPEVTQTPSHQVTQMGQEVILRCVPISNHLYFYWYRQILGQKVEFLVSFYNNEISEKSEIFDDQFSVERPDGSNFTLKIRSTKLEDSAMYFCASRQIQGSGANVLTFGAGSRLTVL.

This clone came up once. CDR3 sequence (DNA): TGTGCCAGTAGTATTGAAGCACGCTCCTATAATTCACCCCTCCACTTT. It specifies CASSIEARSYNSPLHF. The chain couples TRBV19 to TRBJ1-6; D is uncertain. CDR1 is LNHDA and CDR2 is SQIVND in the germline V gene (reference sequence). The CDR3 runs 16 residues. The V and J ends lost 3 bases and 0 bases respectively, with 9 bases between them.

The rearrangement joins TRBV6-4 to TRBJ2-7; D might be TRBD1 (6 bases). Germline V lookup: CDR1 MRHNA, CDR2 SNTAGT. The CDR3 contains 14 residues. V was pared by 4 bases and J by 4 bases, with 14 bases between. Here the CDR3 DNA reads TGTGCCAGCAGTGCCCGGGACACCGAATACGAGCAGTACTTC. It is translated as CASSARDTEYEQYF.

This sequence joins TRBV10-3 and TRBJ2-1; the match to TRBD1 covers 8 bases. The CDR3 is 15 residues long. CDR1 and CDR2 (germline): ENHRY, SYGVKD. Unmatched junction bases numbered 5, after V lost 3 bases and J lost 4 bases. DNA of the CDR3: TGTGCCATCAGTGAAGGACAGGGAGAATACAATGAGCAGTTCTTC. Residues: CAISEGQGEYNEQFF.

In this sample, this clone turned up once. V is TRBV6-5 and J is TRBJ2-5; TRBD2 matches 9 bases. The CDR3 is 15 amino acids. In germline, CDR1 is MNHEY, CDR2 SVGAGI. The J segment lost 6 bases and the V segment lost 8 bases, leaving 13 bases of the junction unmatched. The CDR3 DNA follows: TGTGCCAGCGGACTAGCGCCCGGCAGTGGAAAGACCCAGTACTTC. Amino acid sequence: CASGLAPGSGKTQYF.

The chain recombines TRBV30 with TRBJ1-3; TRBD1 matches at 9 bases. V dropped 3 bases and J dropped 0; count of bases not matched to a gene: 6. The length of the CDR3 is 16 residues. Germline V lookup: CDR1 GTSNPN, CDR2 SVGIG (reference sequence). The CDR3 nucleotides read TGTGCCTGGAGCGGCGGGACAGGGAGCTCTGGAAACACCATATATTTT. As protein: CAWSGGTGSSGNTIYF.